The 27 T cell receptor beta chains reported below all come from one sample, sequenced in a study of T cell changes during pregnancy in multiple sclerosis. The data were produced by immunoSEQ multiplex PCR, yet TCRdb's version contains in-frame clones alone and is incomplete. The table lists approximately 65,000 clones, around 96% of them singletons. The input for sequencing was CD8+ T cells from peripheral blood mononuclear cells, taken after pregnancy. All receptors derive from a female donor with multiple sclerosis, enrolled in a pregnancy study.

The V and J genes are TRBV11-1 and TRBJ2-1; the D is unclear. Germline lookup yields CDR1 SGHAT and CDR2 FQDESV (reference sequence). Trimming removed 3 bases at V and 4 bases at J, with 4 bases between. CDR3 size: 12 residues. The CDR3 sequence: CASSLRYNEQFF. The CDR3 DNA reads TGTGCCAGCAGCTTGAGGTACAATGAGCAGTTCTTC.

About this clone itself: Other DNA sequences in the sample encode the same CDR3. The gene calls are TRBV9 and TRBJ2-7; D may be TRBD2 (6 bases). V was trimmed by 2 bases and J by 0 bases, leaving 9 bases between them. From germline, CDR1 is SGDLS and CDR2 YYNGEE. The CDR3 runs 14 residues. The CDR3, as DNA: TGTGCCAGCAGCGTGGGGGGAAGCTCCTACGAGCAGTACTTC. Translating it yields CASSVGGSSYEQYF.

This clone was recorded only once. The CDR3 nucleotides are TGTGCCAGCAGTTACGGCAGGGAGGACTCACCCCTCCACTTT. Residues: CASSYGREDSPLHF. The chain has TRBV6-5 and TRBJ1-6; D is possibly TRBD1 (5 bases). The ends were cut back, 2 bases at V and 10 bases at J, with 12 bases in the middle. Germline values: CDR1 MNHEY, CDR2 SVGAGI. The CDR3 loop spans 14 amino acids.

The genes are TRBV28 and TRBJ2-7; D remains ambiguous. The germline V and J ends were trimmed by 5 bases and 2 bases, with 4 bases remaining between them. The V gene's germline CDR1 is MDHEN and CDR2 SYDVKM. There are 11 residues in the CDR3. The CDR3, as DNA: TGTGCCAGCAGTCCTACCTACGAGCAGTACTTC. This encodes CASSPTYEQYF.

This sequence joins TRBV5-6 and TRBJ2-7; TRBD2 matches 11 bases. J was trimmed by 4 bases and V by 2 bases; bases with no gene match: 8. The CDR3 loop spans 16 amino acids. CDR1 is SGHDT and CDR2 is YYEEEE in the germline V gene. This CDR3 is CASSFSSGTSGYEQYF. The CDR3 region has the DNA TGTGCCAGCAGCTTTTCCTCCGGGACTAGCGGATACGAGCAGTACTTC.

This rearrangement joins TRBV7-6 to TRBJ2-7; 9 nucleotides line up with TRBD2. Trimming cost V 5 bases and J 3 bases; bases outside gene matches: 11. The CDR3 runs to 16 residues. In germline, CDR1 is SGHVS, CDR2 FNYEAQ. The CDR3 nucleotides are TGTGCCAGCAGCCCCGGTGCGCGGGAGGGCCTCTACGAGCAGTACTTC. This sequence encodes CASSPGAREGLYEQYF.

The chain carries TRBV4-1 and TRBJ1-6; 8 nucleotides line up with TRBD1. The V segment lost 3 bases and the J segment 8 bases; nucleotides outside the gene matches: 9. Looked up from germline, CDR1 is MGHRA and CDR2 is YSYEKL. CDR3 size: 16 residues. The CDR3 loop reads CASSHRWTGLDSPLHF. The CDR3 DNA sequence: TGCGCCAGCAGCCACCGCTGGACAGGGCTCGATTCACCCCTCCACTTT.

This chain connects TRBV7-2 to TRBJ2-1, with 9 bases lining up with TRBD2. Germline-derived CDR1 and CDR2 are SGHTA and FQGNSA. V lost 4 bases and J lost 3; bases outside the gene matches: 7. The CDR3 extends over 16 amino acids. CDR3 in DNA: TGTGCCAGCAGCTCCGATAGCGGGAGCGGCTACAATGAGCAGTTCTTC. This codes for CASSSDSGSGYNEQFF. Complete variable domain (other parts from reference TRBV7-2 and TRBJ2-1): GAGVSQSPSNKVTEKGKDVELRCDPISGHTALYWYRQSLGQGLEFLIYFQGNSAPDKSGLPSDRFSAERTGGSVSTLTIQRTQQEDSAVYLCASSSDSGSGYNEQFFGPGTRLTVL.

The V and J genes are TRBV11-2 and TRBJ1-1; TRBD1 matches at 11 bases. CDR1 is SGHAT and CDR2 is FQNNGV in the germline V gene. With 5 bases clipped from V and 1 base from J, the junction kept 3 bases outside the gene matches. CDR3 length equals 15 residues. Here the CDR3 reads CASSPGTGGNTEAFF. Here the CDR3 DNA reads TGTGCCAGCAGCCCCGGGACAGGGGGGAACACTGAAGCTTTCTTT.

CDR3 DNA: TGCGCCAGCAGCTTGGAAGACAGGCCCTACGAGCAGTACTTC. It specifies CASSLEDRPYEQYF. The chain employs TRBV5-1 and TRBJ2-7; D is perhaps TRBD1 (6 bases). Germline CDR1 reads SGHRS; CDR2 reads YFSETQ. This CDR3 spans 14 amino acids. Trimming left V 0 bases short and J 2 bases short, with 9 bases between.

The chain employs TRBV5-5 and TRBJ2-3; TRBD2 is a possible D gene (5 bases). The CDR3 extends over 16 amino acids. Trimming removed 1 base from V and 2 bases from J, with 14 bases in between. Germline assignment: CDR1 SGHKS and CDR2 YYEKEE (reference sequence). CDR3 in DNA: TGTGCCAGCAGCTTGAGGCTAGCAGAGCTCACAGATACGCAGTATTTT. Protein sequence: CASSLRLAELTDTQYF.

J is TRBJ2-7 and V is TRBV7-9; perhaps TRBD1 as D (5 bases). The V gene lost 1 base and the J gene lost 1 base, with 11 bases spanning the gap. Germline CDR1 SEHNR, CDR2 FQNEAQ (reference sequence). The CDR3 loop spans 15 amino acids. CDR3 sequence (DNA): TGTGCCAGCAGCTTAGGGGCAGGGCCTTCCTACGAGCAGTACTTC. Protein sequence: CASSLGAGPSYEQYF.

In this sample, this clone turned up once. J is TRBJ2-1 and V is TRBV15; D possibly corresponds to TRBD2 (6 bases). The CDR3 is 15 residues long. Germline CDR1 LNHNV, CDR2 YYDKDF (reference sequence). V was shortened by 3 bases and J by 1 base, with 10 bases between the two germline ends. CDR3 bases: TGTGCCACCAGCAGGGGCGGGGAATCCTACAATGAGCAGTTCTTC. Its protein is CATSRGGESYNEQFF.

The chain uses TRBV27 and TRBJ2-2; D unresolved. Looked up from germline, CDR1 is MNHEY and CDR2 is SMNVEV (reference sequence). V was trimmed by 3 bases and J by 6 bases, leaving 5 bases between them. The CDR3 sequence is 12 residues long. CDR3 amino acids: CASSFPAGELFF. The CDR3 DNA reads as TGTGCCAGCAGTTTCCCGGCCGGGGAGCTGTTTTTT.

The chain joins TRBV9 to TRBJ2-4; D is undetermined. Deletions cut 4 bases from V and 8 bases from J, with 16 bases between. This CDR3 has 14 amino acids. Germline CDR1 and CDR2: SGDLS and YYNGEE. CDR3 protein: CASSRRVGEDIQYF. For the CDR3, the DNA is TGTGCCAGCAGCCGCCGTGTGGGCGAAGACATTCAGTACTTC.

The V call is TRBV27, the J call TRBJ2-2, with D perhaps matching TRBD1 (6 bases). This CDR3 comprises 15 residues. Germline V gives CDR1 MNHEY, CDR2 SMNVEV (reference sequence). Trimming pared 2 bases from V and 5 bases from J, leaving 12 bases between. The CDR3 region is CASSLTSQGTGELFF. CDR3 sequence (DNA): TGTGCCAGCAGTTTAACGTCTCAGGGGACCGGGGAGCTGTTTTTT.

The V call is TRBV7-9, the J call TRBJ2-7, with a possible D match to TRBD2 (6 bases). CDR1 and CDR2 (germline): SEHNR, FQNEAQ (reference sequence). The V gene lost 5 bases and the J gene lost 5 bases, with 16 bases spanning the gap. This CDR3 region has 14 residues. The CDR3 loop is CASSPGRSVDEQYF. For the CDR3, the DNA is TGTGCCAGCAGCCCGGGGAGGTCTGTGGACGAGCAGTACTTC.

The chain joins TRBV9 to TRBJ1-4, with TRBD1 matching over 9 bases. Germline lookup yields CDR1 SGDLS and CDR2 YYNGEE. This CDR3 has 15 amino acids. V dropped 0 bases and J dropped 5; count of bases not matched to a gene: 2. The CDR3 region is CASSVGGTGNEKLFF. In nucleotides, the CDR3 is TGTGCCAGCAGCGTAGGCGGGACAGGGAATGAAAAACTGTTTTTT. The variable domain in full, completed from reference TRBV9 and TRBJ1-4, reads DSGVTQTPKHLITATGQRVTLRCSPRSGDLSVYWYQQSLDQGLQFLIQYYNGEERAKGNILERFSAQQFPDLHSELNLSSLELGDSALYFCASSVGGTGNEKLFFGSGTQLSVL.

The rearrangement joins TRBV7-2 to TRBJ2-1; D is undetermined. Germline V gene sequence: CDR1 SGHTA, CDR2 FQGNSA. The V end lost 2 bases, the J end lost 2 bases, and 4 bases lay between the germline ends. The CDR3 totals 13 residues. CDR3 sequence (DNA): TGTGCCAGCAGCTTAAGCCCCTACAATGAGCAGTTCTTC. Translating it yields CASSLSPYNEQFF.

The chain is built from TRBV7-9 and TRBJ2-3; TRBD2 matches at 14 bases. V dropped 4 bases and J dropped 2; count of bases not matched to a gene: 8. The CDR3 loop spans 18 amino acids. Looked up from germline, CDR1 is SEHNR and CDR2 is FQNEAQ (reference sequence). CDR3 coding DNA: TGTGCCAGCAGCTCTTATCCGACTAGCGGGAGGGACACAGATACGCAGTATTTT. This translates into CASSSYPTSGRDTDTQYF.

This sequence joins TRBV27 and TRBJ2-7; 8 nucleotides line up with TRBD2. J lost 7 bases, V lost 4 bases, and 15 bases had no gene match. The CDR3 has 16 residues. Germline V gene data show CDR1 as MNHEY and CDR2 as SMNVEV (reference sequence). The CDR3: CASSSVLGLAGSEQYF. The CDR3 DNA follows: TGTGCCAGCAGTTCGGTCTTAGGGCTAGCGGGTAGTGAGCAGTACTTC.

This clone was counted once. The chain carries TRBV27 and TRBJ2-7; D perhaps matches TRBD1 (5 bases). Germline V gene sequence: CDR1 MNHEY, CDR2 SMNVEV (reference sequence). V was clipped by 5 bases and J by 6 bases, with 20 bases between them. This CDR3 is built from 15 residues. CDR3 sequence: CASSLGWGSSGEQYF. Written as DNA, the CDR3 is TGTGCCAGCAGTCTAGGGTGGGGCAGTTCAGGCGAGCAGTACTTC.

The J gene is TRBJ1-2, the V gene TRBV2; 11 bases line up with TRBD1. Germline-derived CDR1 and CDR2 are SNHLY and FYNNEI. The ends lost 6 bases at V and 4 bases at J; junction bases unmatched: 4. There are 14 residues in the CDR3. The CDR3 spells CASRDRGLIYGYTF. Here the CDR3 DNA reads TGTGCCAGCAGGGACAGGGGGCTGATCTATGGCTACACCTTC.

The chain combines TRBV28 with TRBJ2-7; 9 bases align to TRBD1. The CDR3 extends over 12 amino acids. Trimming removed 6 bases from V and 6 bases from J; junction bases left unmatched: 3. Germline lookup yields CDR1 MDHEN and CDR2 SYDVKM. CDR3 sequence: CASRAGQGEQYF. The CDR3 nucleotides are TGTGCCAGCAGGGCGGGACAGGGCGAGCAGTACTTC.

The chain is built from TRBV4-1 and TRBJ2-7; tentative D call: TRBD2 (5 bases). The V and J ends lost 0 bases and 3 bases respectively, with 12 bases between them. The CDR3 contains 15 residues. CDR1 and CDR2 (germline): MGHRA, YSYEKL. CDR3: CASSQDWTGYYEQYF. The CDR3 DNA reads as TGCGCCAGCAGCCAAGATTGGACGGGGTACTACGAGCAGTACTTC.

CDR3 DNA sequence: TGTGCCAGCAGCTTGAAGTCTAGCGGACCCCAAGAGACCCAGTACTTC. Translated, it gives CASSLKSSGPQETQYF. This sequence joins TRBV5-4 and TRBJ2-5; 7 positions match TRBD2. The CDR3 sequence is 16 residues long. V shed 1 base and J 1 base; nucleotides not matched to a gene: 7. Germline V lookup: CDR1 SGHNT, CDR2 YYREEE (reference sequence).

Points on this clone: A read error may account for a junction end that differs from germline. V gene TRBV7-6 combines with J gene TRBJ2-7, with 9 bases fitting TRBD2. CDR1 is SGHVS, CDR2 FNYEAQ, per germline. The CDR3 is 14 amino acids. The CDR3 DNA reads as TGTGCCAGCAGCATAGCGGGAGAGGCCTACGAGCAGTACTTC. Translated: CASSIAGEAYEQYF.